The 9 T cell receptor beta chains below were found in one sample sequenced in a study of cytomegalovirus exposure and HLA in healthy donors. The PCR was carried out with 60 Vbeta primers and 13 Jbeta primers. Sequencing used immunoSEQ multiplex PCR; TCRdb keeps in-frame clones, though not all of them. The repertoire holds under 100,000 clones, with around 79% as singletons. Sequenced input: PBMCs. These receptors all stem from a human donor in good health.

The chain has TRBV9 and TRBJ2-5; the D is unclear. This CDR3 contains 14 residues. Per the germline V gene, CDR1 is SGDLS and CDR2 is YYNGEE. V was pared by 6 bases and J by 2 bases, with 14 bases between. The CDR3 spells CASTQAEFQETQYF. CDR3 in DNA: TGTGCCAGCACTCAAGCTGAATTTCAAGAGACCCAGTACTTC.

This sequence joins TRBV6-6 and TRBJ2-7, with a possible D match to TRBD1 (5 bases). CDR1 and CDR2 (germline): MNHNY, SVGAGI (reference sequence). The CDR3 runs to 12 residues. Trimming took 9 bases from V and 1 from J, leaving 10 bases between them. As DNA, the CDR3 is TGTGCCAGTGCAGGGTTATCCTACGAGCAGTACTTC. Residues: CASAGLSYEQYF.

This sequence joins TRBV28 and TRBJ2-3; no clear D gene. This CDR3 contains 12 residues. The germline V gene has CDR1 MDHEN and CDR2 SYDVKM. Trimming stripped 11 bases from V and 1 base from J, with 10 bases between. The CDR3 DNA reads as TGTGCCGCCATGGCCGGCACAGATACGCAGTATTTT. It yields the protein CAAMAGTDTQYF. The variable domain in full, with the rest retrieved from reference TRBV28 and TRBJ2-3, is DVKVTQSSRYLVKRTGEKVFLECVQDMDHENMFWYRQDPGLGLRLIYFSYDVKMKEKGDIPEGYSVSREKKERFSLILESASTNQTSMYLCAAMAGTDTQYFGPGTRLTVL.

The chain combines TRBV30 with TRBJ1-6; D is uncertain. The V gene's germline CDR1 is GTSNPN and CDR2 SVGIG (reference sequence). Trimming stripped 1 base from V and 7 bases from J, with 14 bases between. The CDR3 has 15 amino acids. CDR3 region: CAWSGGGLLNSPLHF. The CDR3 nucleotides are TGTGCCTGGAGTGGAGGTGGCCTTTTGAATTCACCCCTCCACTTT.

The chain combines TRBV4-1 with TRBJ1-2, with 7 bases lining up with TRBD1. The CDR3 covers 15 residues. CDR1 and CDR2 (germline): MGHRA, YSYEKL. The trim removed 3 bases at V and 4 bases at J, leaving 8 bases unmatched. As DNA, the CDR3 is TGCGCCAGCAGCCACGGAAACAGGGGAACCTATGGCTACACCTTC. It encodes CASSHGNRGTYGYTF.

J is TRBJ1-4 and V is TRBV9, with D perhaps TRBD1 (5 bases). Between the trimmed V and J ends, which lost 0 bases and 0 bases, there was a span of 6 bases. CDR3 length: 15 amino acids. Per germline, CDR1 SGDLS and CDR2 YYNGEE. Written as DNA, the CDR3 is TGTGCCAGCAGCGTAGAGACAGCAACTAATGAAAAACTGTTTTTT. Residues: CASSVETATNEKLFF.

This chain uses TRBV25-1 with TRBJ2-2; TRBD1 might be the D (5 bases). The CDR3 runs 15 residues. With 6 bases removed from V and 0 bases from J, the gap between germline ends came to 11 bases. Germline-derived CDR1 and CDR2 are MGHDK and SYGVNS. In DNA, the CDR3 is TGTGCCAGCAGCGCGACAGAGTCGAACACCGGGGAGCTGTTTTTT. It is translated as CASSATESNTGELFF.

In the case of this clone: A far more abundant clone sits one base away, making this likely a read error. The rearrangement links TRBV5-1 to TRBJ1-2, with a possible D match to TRBD1 (5 bases). Germline-derived CDR1 and CDR2 are SGHRS and YFSETQ. The CDR3 has 13 residues. CDR3 DNA: TGTGCCAGCAGCTTGGAGGGACTCTATGGCTACCCCTTC. It codes for CASSLEGLYGYPF.

This clone came up a few times. This chain connects TRBV5-4 to TRBJ2-2, with a tentative D call TRBD2 (5 bases). The CDR3 sequence is 16 residues long. CDR1 and CDR2 (germline): SGHNT, YYREEE (reference sequence). The V gene lost 1 base and the J gene lost 3 bases, with 13 bases spanning the gap. CDR3 DNA sequence: TGTGCCAGCAGCTTGTCTACGCGGGCTCACACCGGGGAGCTGTTTTTT. Protein product: CASSLSTRAHTGELFF.